The rows below give T cell receptor beta chains drawn from one sample of a study of blood T cell repertoires in COVID-19. Sequencing used immunoSEQ multiplex PCR; TCRdb keeps in-frame clones, though not all of them. This table has about 90,000 clones, roughly 80% appearing once. Material for sequencing was peripheral blood. These receptors all come from a woman in her 70s with acute or convalescent COVID-19. Both conserved end residues are part of each CDR3. The D gene is left open where the match is weak. Where a row states a size, it is once, few, many or the class of an expanded clone; other rows omit it.

j_gene	d_gene	v_gene	abundance	CDR3nt	CDR3aa
TRBJ2-3	NA	TRBV5-1	NA	TGCGCCAGCAGCTTCGGATTAGGGGTTAGCACAGATACGCAGTATTTT	CASSFGLGVSTDTQYF
TRBJ1-6	NA	TRBV28	NA	TGTGCCAGCAGGCAGGGGAGTTCACCCCTCCACTTT	CASRQGSSPLHF
TRBJ1-6	NA	TRBV30	NA	TGTGCCTGGAGTGGACAGAATAATTCACCCCTCCACTTT	CAWSGQNNSPLHF
TRBJ1-4	NA	TRBV5-6	NA	TGTGCCAGCAGCCCCGGGGCACAGGGAACTAATGAAAAACTGTTTTTT	CASSPGAQGTNEKLFF
TRBJ2-1	NA	TRBV30	once	TGTGCCTGGAGTATCCAGGGTAGCAATGAGCAGTTCTTC	CAWSIQGSNEQFF
TRBJ1-3	NA	TRBV30	NA	TGTGCCTGGAGTTTAAAAGGGGGGGCGGACACCATATATTTT	CAWSLKGGADTIYF
TRBJ2-1	TRBD2	TRBV19	few	TGTGCCAGTAGTATTATGGTGGGGAGCGGGGGGTACAATGAGCAGTTCTTC	CASSIMVGSGGYNEQFF
TRBJ2-7	NA	TRBV9	NA	TGTGCCAGCAGCGTCGGCGGGACGGGGCTCTCCTACGAGCAGTACTTC	CASSVGGTGLSYEQYF
TRBJ2-3	TRBD1	TRBV27	few	TGTGCCAGCAGTCACAGGGGCGGGGATACGCAGTATTTT	CASSHRGGDTQYF
TRBJ2-3	NA	TRBV6-5	NA	TGTGCCAGCCGGGGGAGTACGCAGTATTTT	CASRGSTQYF
TRBJ1-2	NA	TRBV5-4	NA	TGTGCCAGCAGCACGGGTCCCGCAGCTAACTATGGCTACACCTTC	CASSTGPAANYGYTF
TRBJ2-7	TRBD2	TRBV5-1	NA	TGCGCCAGCAGCTTTGGACTAGAGGCCTCAAGGGACTACGAGCAGTACTTC	CASSFGLEASRDYEQYF
TRBJ1-6	NA	TRBV30	NA	TGTGCCTGGAGCGCGAGGACAGATAATTCACCCCTCCACTTT	CAWSARTDNSPLHF
TRBJ2-1	TRBD1	TRBV19	NA	TGTGCCAGTAGTATTAGGACAGGGGCTCCGGGGGCCTCCTACAATGAGCAGTTCTTC	CASSIRTGAPGASYNEQFF
TRBJ1-2	TRBD1	TRBV6-5	NA	TGTGCCAGCAGTCTAGGGACAGGGGGGGACTATGGCTACACCTTC	CASSLGTGGDYGYTF
TRBJ2-1	NA	TRBV7-9	once	TGTGCCAGCAGCTTAGGGGCAGGCCCCTCAGCCCCTATGGGCAATGAGCAGTTCTTC	CASSLGAGPSAPMGNEQFF
TRBJ2-5	TRBD2	TRBV7-6	NA	TGTGCCAGCAGCTTAGGGCTAGCGGGAGGAGAGACCCAGTACTTC	CASSLGLAGGETQYF
TRBJ1-6	TRBD1	TRBV19	NA	TGTGCCAGTAGTATGGTAGGACAGGGGGCATCGAGCCTCCACTTT	CASSMVGQGASSLHF
TRBJ2-7	NA	TRBV9	NA	TGTGCCAGCAGCGCGGGACAGGGGAAAACTAGCGGGGGTCCCGCCTACGAGCAGTACTTC	CASSAGQGKTSGGPAYEQYF
TRBJ2-5	NA	TRBV18	NA	TGTGCCAGCTCACAAGGGGTTTTGGATTCAGAGACCCAGTACTTC	CASSQGVLDSETQYF
TRBJ2-3	NA	TRBV7-2	NA	TGTGCCAGCAGCTTAGCGCTTCGCGGGCCCGCCGATACGCAGTATTTT	CASSLALRGPADTQYF
TRBJ1-2	TRBD1	TRBV4-1	once	TGCGCCAGCAGCCCTACCTTGGGACAGGGCTTAAACTATGGCTACACCTTC	CASSPTLGQGLNYGYTF
TRBJ2-2	NA	TRBV21-1	NA	TGTGCCAGCAGCAAAGCAAAAGAGGGGGTTACCGGGGAGCTGTTTTTT	CASSKAKEGVTGELFF
TRBJ2-2	NA	TRBV5-4	few	TGTGCCAGCAGCGTCGTATATTCCGGGGAGCTGTTTTTT	CASSVVYSGELFF
TRBJ1-1	TRBD1	TRBV19	NA	TGTGCCAGTAGTATAACAGGGGGCGCGACTGAAGCTTTCTTT	CASSITGGATEAFF
TRBJ2-3	TRBD2	TRBV5-1	NA	TGCGCCAGCAGATTGGATCGGACTAGCGGGGGGATAGATACGCAGTATTTT	CASRLDRTSGGIDTQYF
TRBJ2-1	TRBD1	TRBV28	once	TGTGCCAGCAGTTTATACCCGGGACAGGGAGGCAATGAGCAGTTCTTC	CASSLYPGQGGNEQFF
TRBJ2-2	NA	TRBV7-2	NA	TGTGCCAGCAGCTTATTACTAATGGCCGGGGAGCTGTTTTTT	CASSLLLMAGELFF
TRBJ2-1	NA	TRBV2	NA	TGTGCCATTGCAAGAGAGCCAGCTAGGGGCGATGAGCAGTTCTTC	CAIAREPARGDEQFF
TRBJ2-7	TRBD2	TRBV12-3/TRBV12-4	NA	TGTGCCAGCAGTTTTAGCGGGGAAGGGGAGCAGTACTTC	CASSFSGEGEQYF
TRBJ2-1	NA	TRBV30	NA	TGTGCCTGGGCTGGGAGCTCCTACAATGAGCAGTTCTTC	CAWAGSSYNEQFF